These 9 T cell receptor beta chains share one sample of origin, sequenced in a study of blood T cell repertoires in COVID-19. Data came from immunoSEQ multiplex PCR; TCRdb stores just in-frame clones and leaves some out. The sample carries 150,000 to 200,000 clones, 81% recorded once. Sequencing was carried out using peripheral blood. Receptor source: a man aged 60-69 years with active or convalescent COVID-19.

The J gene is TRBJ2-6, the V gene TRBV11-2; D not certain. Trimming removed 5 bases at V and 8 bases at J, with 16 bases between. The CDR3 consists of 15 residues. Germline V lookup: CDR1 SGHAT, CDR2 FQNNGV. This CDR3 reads CASSPVGRGPNVLTF. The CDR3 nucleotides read TGTGCCAGCAGCCCCGTGGGTCGCGGTCCCAACGTCCTGACTTTC. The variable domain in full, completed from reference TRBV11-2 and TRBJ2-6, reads EAGVAQSPRYKIIEKRQSVAFWCNPISGHATLYWYQQILGQGPKLLIQFQNNGVVDDSQLPKDRFSAERLKGVDSTLKIQPAKLEDSAVYLCASSPVGRGPNVLTFGAGSRLTVL.

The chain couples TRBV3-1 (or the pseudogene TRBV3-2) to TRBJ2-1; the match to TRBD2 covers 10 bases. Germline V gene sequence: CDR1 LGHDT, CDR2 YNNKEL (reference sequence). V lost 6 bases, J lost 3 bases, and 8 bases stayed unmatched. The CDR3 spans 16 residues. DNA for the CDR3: TGTGCCAGCAGACCCAGGACTAGCGGCCACTACAATGAGCAGTTCTTC. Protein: CASRPRTSGHYNEQFF.

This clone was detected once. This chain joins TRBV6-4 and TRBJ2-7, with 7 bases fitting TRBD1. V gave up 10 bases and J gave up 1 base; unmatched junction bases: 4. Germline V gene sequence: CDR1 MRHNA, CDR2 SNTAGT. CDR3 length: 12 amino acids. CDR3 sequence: CATTGWSYEQYF. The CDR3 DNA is TGTGCCACGACAGGGTGGTCCTACGAGCAGTACTTC.

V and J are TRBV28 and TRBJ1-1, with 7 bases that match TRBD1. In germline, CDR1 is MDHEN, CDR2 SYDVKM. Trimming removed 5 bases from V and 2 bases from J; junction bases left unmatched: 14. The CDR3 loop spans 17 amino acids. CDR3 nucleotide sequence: TGTGCCAGCAGTCCCCCGGGACAGTTCGTCGACAACACTGAAGCTTTCTTT. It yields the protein CASSPPGQFVDNTEAFF.

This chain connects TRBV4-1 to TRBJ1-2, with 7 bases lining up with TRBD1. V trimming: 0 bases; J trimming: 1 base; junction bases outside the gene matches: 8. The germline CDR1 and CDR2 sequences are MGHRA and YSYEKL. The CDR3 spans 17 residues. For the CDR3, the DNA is TGCGCCAGCAGCCAAGAAGGCAGGGGGAACGATAACTATGGCTACACCTTC. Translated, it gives CASSQEGRGNDNYGYTF.

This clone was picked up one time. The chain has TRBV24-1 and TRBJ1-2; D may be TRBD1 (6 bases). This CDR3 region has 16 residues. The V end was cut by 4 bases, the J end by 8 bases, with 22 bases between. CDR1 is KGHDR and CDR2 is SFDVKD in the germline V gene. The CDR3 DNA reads TGTGCCACCAGTGACCCCAGGACAGCCCCGATCAGAGGCTACACCTTC. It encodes CATSDPRTAPIRGYTF.

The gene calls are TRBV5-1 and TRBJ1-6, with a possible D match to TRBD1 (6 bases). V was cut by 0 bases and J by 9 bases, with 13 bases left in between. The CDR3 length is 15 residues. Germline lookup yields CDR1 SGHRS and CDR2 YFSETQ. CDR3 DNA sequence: TGCGCCAGCAGCTTGGCCGGACAGACGGTTTCACCCCTCCACTTT. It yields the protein CASSLAGQTVSPLHF.

The CDR3 DNA sequence: TGTGCCAGCAGACAGGGCATCGCTGAAGCTTTCTTT. Translating gives CASRQGIAEAFF. This chain uses TRBV3-1 (or the pseudogene TRBV3-2) with TRBJ1-1; D may be TRBD1 (6 bases). CDR1 and CDR2 (germline): LGHDT, YNNKEL (reference sequence). This CDR3 has 12 residues. V was clipped by 6 bases and J by 6 bases, with 11 bases between them.

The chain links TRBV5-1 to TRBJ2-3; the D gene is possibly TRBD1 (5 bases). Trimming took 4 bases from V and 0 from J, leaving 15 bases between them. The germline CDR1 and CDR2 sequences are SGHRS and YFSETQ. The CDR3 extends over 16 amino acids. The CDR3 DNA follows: TGCGCCAGCAGCAACCTACAGGAACCTAGCACAGATACGCAGTATTTT. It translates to CASSNLQEPSTDTQYF.